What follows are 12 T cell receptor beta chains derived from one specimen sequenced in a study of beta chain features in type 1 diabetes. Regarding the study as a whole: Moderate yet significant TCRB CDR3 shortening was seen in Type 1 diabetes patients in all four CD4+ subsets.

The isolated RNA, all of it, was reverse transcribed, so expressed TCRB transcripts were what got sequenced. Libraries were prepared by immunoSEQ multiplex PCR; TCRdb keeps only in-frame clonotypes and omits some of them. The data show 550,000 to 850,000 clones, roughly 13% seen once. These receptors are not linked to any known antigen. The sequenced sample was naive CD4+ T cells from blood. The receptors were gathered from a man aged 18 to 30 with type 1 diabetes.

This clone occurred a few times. CDR3 loop: CAITKGQGVTAQYF. The CDR3 DNA follows: TGTGCCATCACTAAGGGACAGGGGGTGACAGCTCAGTACTTC. V gene TRBV10-3 combines with J gene TRBJ2-7; 11 positions agree with TRBD1. The CDR3 consists of 14 residues. The V segment lost 7 bases and the J segment 10 bases; nucleotides outside the gene matches: 12. Germline values: CDR1 ENHRY, CDR2 SYGVKD.

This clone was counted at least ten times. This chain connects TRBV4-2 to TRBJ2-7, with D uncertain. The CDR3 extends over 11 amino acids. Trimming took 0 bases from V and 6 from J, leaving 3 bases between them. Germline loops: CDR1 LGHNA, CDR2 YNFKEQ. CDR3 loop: CASSQEAEQYF. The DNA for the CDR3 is TGTGCCAGCAGCCAAGAAGCCGAGCAGTACTTC.

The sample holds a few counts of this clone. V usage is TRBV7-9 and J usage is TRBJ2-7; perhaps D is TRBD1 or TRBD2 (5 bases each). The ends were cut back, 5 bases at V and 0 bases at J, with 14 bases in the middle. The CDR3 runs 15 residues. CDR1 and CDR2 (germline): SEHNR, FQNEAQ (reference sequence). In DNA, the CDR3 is TGTGCCAGCAGCCCCGCCGGGGACCCCTCCTACGAGCAGTACTTC. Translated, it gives CASSPAGDPSYEQYF.

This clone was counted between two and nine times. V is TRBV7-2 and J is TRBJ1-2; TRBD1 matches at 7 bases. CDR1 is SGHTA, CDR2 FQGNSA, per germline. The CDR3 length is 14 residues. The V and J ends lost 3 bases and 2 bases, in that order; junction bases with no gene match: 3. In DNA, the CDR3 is TGTGCCAGCAGCTTCGGACAGGCAAACTATGGCTACACCTTC. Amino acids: CASSFGQANYGYTF. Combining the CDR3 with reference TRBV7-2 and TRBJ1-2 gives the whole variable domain GAGVSQSPSNKVTEKGKDVELRCDPISGHTALYWYRQSLGQGLEFLIYFQGNSAPDKSGLPSDRFSAERTGGSVSTLTIQRTQQEDSAVYLCASSFGQANYGYTFGSGTRLTVV.

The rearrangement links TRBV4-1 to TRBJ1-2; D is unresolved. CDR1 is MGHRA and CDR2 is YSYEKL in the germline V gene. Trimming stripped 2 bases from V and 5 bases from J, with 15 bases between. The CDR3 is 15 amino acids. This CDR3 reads CASSQTESAGYGYTF. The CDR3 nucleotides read TGCGCCAGCAGCCAAACGGAATCGGCGGGTTATGGCTACACCTTC.

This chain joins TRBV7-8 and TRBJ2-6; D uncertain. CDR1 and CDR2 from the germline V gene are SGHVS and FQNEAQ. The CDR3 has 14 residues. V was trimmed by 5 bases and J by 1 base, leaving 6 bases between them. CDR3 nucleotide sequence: TGTGCCAGCAGCAAACCGTCTGGGGCCAACGTCCTGACTTTC. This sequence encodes CASSKPSGANVLTF. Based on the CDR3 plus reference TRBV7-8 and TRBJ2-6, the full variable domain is GAGVSQSPRYKVAKRGQDVALRCDPISGHVSLFWYQQALGQGPEFLTYFQNEAQLDKSGLPSDRFFAERPEGSVSTLKIQRTQQEDSAVYLCASSKPSGANVLTFGAGSRLTVL.

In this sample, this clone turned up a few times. CDR3 amino acids: CASRNQETQYF. The CDR3 DNA is TGCGCCAGCAGGAATCAAGAGACCCAGTACTTC. The chain combines TRBV5-1 with TRBJ2-5; D not resolved. Trimming removed 5 bases at V and 2 bases at J, with 4 bases between. The CDR3 is made up of 11 amino acids. From germline, CDR1 is SGHRS and CDR2 YFSETQ.

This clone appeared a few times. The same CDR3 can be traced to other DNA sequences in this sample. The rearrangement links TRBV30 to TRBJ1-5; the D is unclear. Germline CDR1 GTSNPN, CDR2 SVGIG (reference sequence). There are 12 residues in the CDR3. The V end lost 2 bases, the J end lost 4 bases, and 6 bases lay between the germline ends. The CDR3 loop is CAWSPGNQPQHF. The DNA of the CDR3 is TGTGCCTGGAGTCCTGGGAATCAGCCCCAGCATTTT.

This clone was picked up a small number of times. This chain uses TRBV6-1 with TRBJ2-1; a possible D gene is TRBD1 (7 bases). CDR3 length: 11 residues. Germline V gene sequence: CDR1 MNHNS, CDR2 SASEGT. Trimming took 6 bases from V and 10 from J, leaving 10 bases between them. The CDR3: CASREGQEQFF. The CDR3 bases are TGTGCCAGCAGGGAGGGACAGGAGCAGTTCTTC.

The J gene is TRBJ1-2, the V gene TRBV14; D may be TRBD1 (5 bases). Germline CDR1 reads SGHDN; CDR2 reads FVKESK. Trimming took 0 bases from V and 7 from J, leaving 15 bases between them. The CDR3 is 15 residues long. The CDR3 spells CASSQDRGLISGYTF. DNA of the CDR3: TGTGCCAGCAGCCAAGATCGGGGCCTCATTAGTGGCTACACCTTC.

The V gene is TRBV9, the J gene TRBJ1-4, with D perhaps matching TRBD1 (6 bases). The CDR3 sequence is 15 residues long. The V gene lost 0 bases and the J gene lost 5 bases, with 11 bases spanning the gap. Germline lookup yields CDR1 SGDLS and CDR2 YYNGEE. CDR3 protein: CASSVAAGVNEKLFF. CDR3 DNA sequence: TGTGCCAGCAGCGTAGCGGCAGGGGTAAATGAAAAACTGTTTTTT.

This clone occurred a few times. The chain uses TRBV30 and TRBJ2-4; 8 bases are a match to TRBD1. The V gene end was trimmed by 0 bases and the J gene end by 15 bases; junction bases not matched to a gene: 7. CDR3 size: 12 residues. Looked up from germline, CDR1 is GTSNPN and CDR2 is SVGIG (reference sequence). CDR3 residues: CAWSVIGQGLYF. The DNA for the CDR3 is TGTGCCTGGAGTGTAATCGGACAGGGATTGTACTTC.